Each of the 6 T cell receptor beta chains below was sequenced from the same sample in a study of blood T cell repertoires in COVID-19. The method was immunoSEQ multiplex PCR; TCRdb's version includes in-frame clones alone and lacks a portion of them. The sample records hundreds of thousands of clones, around 84% being singletons. Sequencing was done on a sample of peripheral blood. The receptor source for this set is a human donor in a cohort sampled during active COVID-19.

The V and J genes are TRBV21-1 and TRBJ2-5; TRBD2, the table's D call, lacks a check against the DNA. TRBV21-1 is noted as a pseudogene. The CDR3 spans 15 residues. This chain's CDR3 is CASSIIGWRQETQYF. The CDR3 coding sequence is TGTGCCAGCAGCATTATCGGATGGAGGCAAGAGACCCAGTACTTC.

This clone has just a few counts. The rearrangement joins TRBV2 to TRBJ2-7, with 7 bases that match TRBD2. Germline loops: CDR1 SNHLY, CDR2 FYNNEI. The CDR3 sequence is 14 residues long. V gave up 4 bases and J gave up 7 bases; unmatched junction bases: 10. CDR3: CASSAGLAGAEQYF. The CDR3, as DNA: TGTGCCAGCAGTGCTGGATTAGCGGGTGCGGAGCAGTACTTC.

The chain carries TRBV5-1 and TRBJ2-1; 7 bases map to TRBD2. CDR1 and CDR2 (germline): SGHRS, YFSETQ. V lost 6 bases, J lost 0 bases, and 9 bases stayed unmatched. The CDR3 is 16 amino acids. CDR3 coding DNA: TGCGCCAGCACCCGGGAGGCAGGGAGCTCCTACAATGAGCAGTTCTTC. Protein product: CASTREAGSSYNEQFF.

This rearrangement joins TRBV30 to TRBJ1-4; a weak D match, TRBD1 (5 bases). CDR1 and CDR2 (germline): GTSNPN, SVGIG (reference sequence). The V and J ends lost 3 bases and 7 bases respectively, with 12 bases between them. The CDR3 is made up of 13 amino acids. CDR3 in amino acids: CAWRSGGGEKLFF. The CDR3, as DNA: TGTGCCTGGAGGTCGGGGGGGGGTGAAAAACTGTTTTTT.

The chain is built from TRBV18 and TRBJ1-2; D unresolved. Germline assignment: CDR1 KGHSH and CDR2 LQKENI. The CDR3 covers 19 residues. V was cut by 3 bases and J by 2 bases, with 25 bases left in between. CDR3 sequence: CASSPQSETRKKRNYGYTF. CDR3 sequence (DNA): TGTGCCAGCTCACCTCAGTCCGAGACACGGAAAAAGCGGAACTATGGCTACACCTTC.

As to this clone: This specimen includes other DNA sequences encoding the same CDR3. The J gene is TRBJ1-2, the V gene TRBV7-8; possible D gene TRBD1, 6 bases. Germline CDR1 is SGHVS and CDR2 is FQNEAQ. This CDR3 contains 14 residues. Trimming cost V 5 bases and J 2 bases, with 12 bases left between them. CDR3 bases: TGTGCCAGCAGCCCACGGACAGCCAACTATGGCTACACCTTC. Translated: CASSPRTANYGYTF.